The entry that follows covers one T cell receptor beta chain sequence. The antigen it recognizes is unknown. No much larger clonotype is one base removed from it; base qualities were not supplied. This specimen belongs to a study of T cell changes during pregnancy in multiple sclerosis (dated by TCRdb to between 2018 and 2020). Concerning the study at large: The study examined how the T cell repertoire changed over the course of pregnancy in women with multiple sclerosis.

The library was prepared using the immunoSEQ multiplex PCR assay. This immuneACCESS table, as held by TCRdb, lists in-frame sequences with V and J called but not all clones. Of the missing ones, under half trace to an unresolved V gene in checked studies; the others have no known cause. The sample table holds some 27,000 clones, of which more than 85% were seen once. Around 0.44% of the sample is held by the ten biggest clonotypes. The specimen comprised CD4+ T cells from peripheral blood mononuclear cells, sampled after pregnancy. The sequence was collected from a female donor with multiple sclerosis, enrolled in a pregnancy study.

The nucleotide sequence is TGTGCCAGCAGCCCAGGGCCCGGCCCCTTAGCGGCCCAGTACTTC. This is translated as CASSPGPGPLAAQYF. The sequence links TRBV7-2 to TRBJ2-5; the D gene is perhaps TRBD2, on 6 matching bases. From the cysteine up to the phenylalanine, the CDR3 has a length of 15 residues. Kept here is only the CDR3 DNA, which spans 45 bases and is read in frame from base 1. The germline V gene yields SGHTA for CDR1 and FQGNSA for CDR2. V was cut back by 5 bases and J by 9 bases, leaving a gap of 22 bases between them.